Reported below is one T cell receptor beta chain. Its antigen is not known. Separate from the approximately 670-subject first cohort was the approximately 120-subject validation cohort, to which the donors belonged. Profiled with immunoSEQ multiplex PCR; TCRdb holds only in-frame clones, not every one. Of about 220,000 clones listed, approximately 83% are singletons. The data originate from a study of cytomegalovirus exposure and HLA in healthy donors. Study-wide points: Reports indicated that the classifier achieved high specificity and sensitivity in diagnosing cytomegalovirus status. The listing of 150 to 200 TCR beta chains classed them as cytomegalovirus-associated.

This CDR3 region has 13 residues. The V end was cut by 2 bases, the J end by 6 bases, with 9 bases between. Germline V gene lookup returns CDR1 SGHRS and CDR2 YFSETQ. The source of this sequence is a woman in her 30s in good health and CMV-seropositive. The genes are TRBV5-1 and TRBJ2-1, with D possibly TRBD2 on 6 matching bases. The sample was PBMCs. The CDR3 region has the DNA TGCGCCAGCAGCTTACTAGCTTTCAATGAGCAGTTCTTC. Its translation is CASSLLAFNEQFF.